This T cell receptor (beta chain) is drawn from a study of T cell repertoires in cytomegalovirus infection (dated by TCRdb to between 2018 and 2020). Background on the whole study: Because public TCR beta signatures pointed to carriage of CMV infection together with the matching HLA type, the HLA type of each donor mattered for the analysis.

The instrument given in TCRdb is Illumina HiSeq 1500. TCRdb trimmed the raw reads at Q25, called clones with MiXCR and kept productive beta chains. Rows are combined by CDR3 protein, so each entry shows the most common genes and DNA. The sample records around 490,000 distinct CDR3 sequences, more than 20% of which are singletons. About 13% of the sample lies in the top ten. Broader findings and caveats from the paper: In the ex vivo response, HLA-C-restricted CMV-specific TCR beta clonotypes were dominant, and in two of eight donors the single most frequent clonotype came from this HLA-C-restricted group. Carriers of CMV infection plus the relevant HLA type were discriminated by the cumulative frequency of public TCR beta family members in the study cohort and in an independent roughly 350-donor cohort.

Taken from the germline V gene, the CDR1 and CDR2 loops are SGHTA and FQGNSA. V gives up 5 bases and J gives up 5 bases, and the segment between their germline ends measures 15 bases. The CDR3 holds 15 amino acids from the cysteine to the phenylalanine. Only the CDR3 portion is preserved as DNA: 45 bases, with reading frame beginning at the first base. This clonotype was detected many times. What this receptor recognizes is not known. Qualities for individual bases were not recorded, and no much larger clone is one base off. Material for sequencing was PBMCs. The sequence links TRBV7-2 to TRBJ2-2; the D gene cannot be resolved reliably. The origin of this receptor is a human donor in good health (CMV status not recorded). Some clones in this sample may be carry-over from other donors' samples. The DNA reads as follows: TGTGCCAGCAGCCCGATGGTCCTCGATACCGGGGAGCTGTTTTTT. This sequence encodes CASSPMVLDTGELFF.